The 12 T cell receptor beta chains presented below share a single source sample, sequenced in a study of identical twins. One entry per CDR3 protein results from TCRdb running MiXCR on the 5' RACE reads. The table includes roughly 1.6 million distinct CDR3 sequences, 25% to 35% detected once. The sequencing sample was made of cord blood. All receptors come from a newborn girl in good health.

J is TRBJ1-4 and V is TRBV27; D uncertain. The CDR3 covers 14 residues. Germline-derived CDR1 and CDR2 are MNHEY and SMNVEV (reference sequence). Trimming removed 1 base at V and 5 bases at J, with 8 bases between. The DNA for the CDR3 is TGTGCCAGCAGTTTATACCCAGTGAATGAAAAACTGTTTTTT. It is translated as CASSLYPVNEKLFF.

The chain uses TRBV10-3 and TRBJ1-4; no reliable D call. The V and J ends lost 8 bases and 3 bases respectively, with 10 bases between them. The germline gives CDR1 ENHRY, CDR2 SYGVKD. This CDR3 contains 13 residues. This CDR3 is CAIGNRPNEKLFF. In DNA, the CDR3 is TGTGCCATCGGCAACAGACCTAATGAAAAACTGTTTTTT.

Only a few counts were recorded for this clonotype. The CDR3 sequence is CASSNSGANTEAFF. CDR3 coding DNA: TGTGCCAGCAGCAATTCAGGGGCGAACACTGAAGCTTTCTTT. The chain recombines TRBV6-5 with TRBJ1-1; D possibly corresponds to TRBD1 (6 bases). CDR3 length: 14 residues. V gave up 6 bases and J gave up 1 base, with 12 bases separating them. The V gene's germline CDR1 is MNHEY and CDR2 SVGAGI.

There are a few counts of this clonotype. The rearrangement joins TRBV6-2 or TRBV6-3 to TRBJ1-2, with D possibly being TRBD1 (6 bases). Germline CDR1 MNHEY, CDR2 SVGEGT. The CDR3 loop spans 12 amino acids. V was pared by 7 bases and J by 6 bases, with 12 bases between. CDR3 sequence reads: CASMSGGNGYTF. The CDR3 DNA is TGTGCCAGCATGTCCGGGGGCAATGGCTACACCTTC.

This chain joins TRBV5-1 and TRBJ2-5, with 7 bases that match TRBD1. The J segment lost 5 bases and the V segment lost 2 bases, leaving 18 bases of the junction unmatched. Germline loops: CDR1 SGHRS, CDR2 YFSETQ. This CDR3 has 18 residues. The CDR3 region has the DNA TGCGCCAGCAGCTTTGTGGGACAGAACGAGTGGTTTCATGAGACCCAGTACTTC. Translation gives CASSFVGQNEWFHETQYF. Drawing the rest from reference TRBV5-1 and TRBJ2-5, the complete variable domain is KAGVTQTPRYLIKTRGQQVTLSCSPISGHRSVSWYQQTPGQGLQFLFEYFSETQRNKGNFPGRFSGRQFSNSRSEMNVSTLELGDSALYLCASSFVGQNEWFHETQYFGPGTRLLVL.

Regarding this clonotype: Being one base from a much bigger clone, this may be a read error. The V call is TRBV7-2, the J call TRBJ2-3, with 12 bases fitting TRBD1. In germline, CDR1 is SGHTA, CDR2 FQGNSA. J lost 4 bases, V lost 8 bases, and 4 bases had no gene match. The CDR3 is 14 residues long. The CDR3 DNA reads TGTGCCAGCCCCGGGACAGGGGGCCCAGATACGCAGTATTTT. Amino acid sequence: CASPGTGGPDTQYF.

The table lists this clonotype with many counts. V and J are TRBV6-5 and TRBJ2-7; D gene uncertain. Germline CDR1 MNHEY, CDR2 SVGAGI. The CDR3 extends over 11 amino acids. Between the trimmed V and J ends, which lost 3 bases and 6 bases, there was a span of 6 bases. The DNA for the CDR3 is TGTGCCAGCAGTTATAGGCGCGAGCAGTACTTC. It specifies CASSYRREQYF.

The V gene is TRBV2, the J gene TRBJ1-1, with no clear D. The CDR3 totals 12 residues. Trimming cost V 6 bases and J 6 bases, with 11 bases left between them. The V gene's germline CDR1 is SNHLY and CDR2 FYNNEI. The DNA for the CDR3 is TGTGCCAGCAGGGTATATGGGGCTGAAGCTTTCTTT. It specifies CASRVYGAEAFF.

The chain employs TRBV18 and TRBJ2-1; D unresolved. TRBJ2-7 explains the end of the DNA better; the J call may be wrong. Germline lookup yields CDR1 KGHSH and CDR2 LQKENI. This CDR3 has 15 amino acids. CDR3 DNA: TGTGCCAGCTCACCACTAGGCAACTCCTACAATGAGCAGTACTTC. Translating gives CASSPLGNSYNEQYF.

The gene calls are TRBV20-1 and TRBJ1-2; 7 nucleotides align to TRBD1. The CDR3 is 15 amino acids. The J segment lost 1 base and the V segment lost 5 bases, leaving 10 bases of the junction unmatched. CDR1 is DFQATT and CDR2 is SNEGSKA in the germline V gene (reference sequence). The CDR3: CSAAPTRDSNYGYTF. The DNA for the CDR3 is TGCAGTGCTGCACCGACCCGGGACAGTAACTATGGCTACACCTTC.

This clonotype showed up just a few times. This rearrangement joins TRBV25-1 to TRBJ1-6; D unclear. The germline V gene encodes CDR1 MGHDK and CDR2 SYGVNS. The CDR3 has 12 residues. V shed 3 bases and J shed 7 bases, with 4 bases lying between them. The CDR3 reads CASSDKNSPLHF. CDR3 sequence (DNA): TGTGCCAGCAGTGACAAAAATTCACCCCTCCACTTT.

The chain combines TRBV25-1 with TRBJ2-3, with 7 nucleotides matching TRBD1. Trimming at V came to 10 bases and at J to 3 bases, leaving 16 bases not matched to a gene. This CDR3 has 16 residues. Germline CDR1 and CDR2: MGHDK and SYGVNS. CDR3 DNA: TGTGCCACCTTACCAATTCCGGGACAGTGGACAGATACGCAGTATTTT. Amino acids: CATLPIPGQWTDTQYF.